What follows are 21 T cell receptor beta chains derived from one specimen sequenced in a study of read filtering for tumor transcriptome and immune sequencing. The library was built from 400 ng RNA with molecular barcoded adaptors for alpha/delta and beta/gamma chains. TCRdb recomputed calls from the reads with MiXCR, one row per CDR3 protein. Here the sample spans tens of thousands of distinct CDR3 sequences, under 25% being singletons. Sequencing was carried out using a population of CD138-negative cells sorted from bone marrow. The receptors come from a donor older than 35 with multiple myeloma.

Concerning this clonotype itself: Likely a read error: the CDR3 ends without its conserved phenylalanine or tryptophan. V usage is TRBV5-1 and J usage is TRBJ2-5, with TRBD2 identical over 10 bases. Germline V gives CDR1 SGHRS, CDR2 YFSETQ. The CDR3 runs 15 residues. Germline trimming cut 6 bases from V and 4 bases from J; bases unmatched to any gene: 9. CDR3 coding DNA: TGCGCCAGCAAGGGAAGCGGGAGGGCCGGAGAGACCCAGTACCTC. It yields the protein CASKGSGRAGETQYL.

This clonotype was seen only a few times. The gene calls are TRBV7-9 and TRBJ2-7, with 10 bases that match TRBD2. Germline loops: CDR1 SEHNR, CDR2 FQNEAQ (reference sequence). Trimming at V came to 8 bases and at J to 0 bases, leaving 7 bases not matched to a gene. The CDR3 loop spans 15 amino acids. CDR3 loop: CASGPGLANSYEQYF. The DNA for the CDR3 is TGTGCCAGCGGCCCGGGACTAGCGAACTCCTACGAGCAGTACTTC. The full variable domain, completed using reference TRBV7-9 and TRBJ2-7, is DTGVSQNPRHKITKRGQNVTFRCDPISEHNRLYWYRQTLGQGPEFLTYFQNEAQLEKSRLLSDRFSAERPKGSFSTLEIQRTEQGDSAMYLCASGPGLANSYEQYFGPGTRLTVT.

This clonotype was counted ten times or more. The chain is built from TRBV7-8 and TRBJ2-5; D is undetermined. CDR1 is SGHVS, CDR2 FQNEAQ, per germline. The length of the CDR3 is 11 residues. Between the trimmed V and J ends, which lost 4 bases and 4 bases, there was a span of 4 bases. In DNA, the CDR3 is TGTGCCAGCAGCTCGTTAGAGACCCAGTACTTC. This sequence encodes CASSSLETQYF.

This clonotype was found many times. The V gene is TRBV27, the J gene TRBJ2-1; no clear D gene. Trimming pared 3 bases from V and 8 bases from J, leaving 14 bases between. The CDR3 is 14 residues long. The germline CDR1 and CDR2 sequences are MNHEY and SMNVEV (reference sequence). CDR3 protein: CASSFPTAPDEQFF. CDR3 sequence (DNA): TGTGCCAGCAGTTTCCCCACGGCTCCGGATGAGCAGTTCTTC.

In this sample, this clonotype turned up many times. The chain combines TRBV11-2 with TRBJ2-7; D possibly corresponds to TRBD2 (6 bases). Germline loops: CDR1 SGHAT, CDR2 FQNNGV. The CDR3 totals 14 residues. V was cut by 5 bases and J by 0 bases, with 11 bases left in between. CDR3 loop: CASSPDGSSYEQYF. Written as DNA, the CDR3 is TGTGCCAGCAGCCCGGACGGGAGCTCCTACGAGCAGTACTTC.

This clonotype was seen many times. The rearrangement links TRBV6-5 to TRBJ1-1, with D perhaps TRBD1 (6 bases). The V gene's germline CDR1 is MNHEY and CDR2 SVGAGI. V lost 6 bases and J lost 3, with 11 bases in between. CDR3 length: 13 amino acids. DNA of the CDR3: TGTGCCAGCAGCCCCCCAGGGGACACTGAAGCTTTCTTT. Its translation is CASSPPGDTEAFF.

The table lists this clonotype with many counts. The chain combines TRBV6-1 with TRBJ2-5; D is possibly TRBD2 (6 bases). Germline values: CDR1 MNHNS, CDR2 SASEGT. With 7 bases removed from V and 5 bases from J, the gap between germline ends came to 11 bases. This CDR3 region has 12 residues. The CDR3 here is CASTSVVETQYF. The CDR3 DNA follows: TGTGCCAGCACTAGCGTCGTTGAGACCCAGTACTTC.

This clonotype was detected once. A read error may explain this, as a much larger clone is one base away. A read error is likely, as this CDR3 ends without the conserved phenylalanine or tryptophan. V is TRBV19 and J is TRBJ1-3; D gene uncertain. V shed 7 bases and J shed 0 bases, with 4 bases lying between them. Germline CDR1 reads LNHDA; CDR2 reads SQIVND (reference sequence). This CDR3 has 12 residues. DNA of the CDR3: TGTGCCAGTATTTCCTCTGGAAACACCATATATTTA. Translated, it gives CASISSGNTIYL.

This clonotype was observed many times. The gene calls are TRBV4-1 and TRBJ2-7, with D possibly being TRBD2 (7 bases). V shed 3 bases and J shed 3 bases, with 12 bases lying between them. CDR3 size: 14 residues. The germline gives CDR1 MGHRA, CDR2 YSYEKL. CDR3 loop: CASSHPGGLYEQYF. The CDR3 coding sequence is TGCGCCAGCAGCCATCCCGGGGGGCTCTACGAGCAGTACTTC.

This clonotype has just a few counts. CDR3 in DNA: TGTGCCAGCAGTTTGTATCGAGGGGGCTTTGGGAGCAATCAGCCCCAGCATTTT. This translates into CASSLYRGGFGSNQPQHF. This chain joins TRBV28 and TRBJ1-5, with 7 bases matching TRBD1. CDR3 size: 18 residues. The junction had 12 bases not matched to a gene; V was cut back by 3 bases and J by 1 base. Per germline, CDR1 MDHEN and CDR2 SYDVKM. The whole variable domain, remainder taken from reference TRBV28 and TRBJ1-5, is DVKVTQSSRYLVKRTGEKVFLECVQDMDHENMFWYRQDPGLGLRLIYFSYDVKMKEKGDIPEGYSVSREKKERFSLILESASTNQTSMYLCASSLYRGGFGSNQPQHFGDGTRLSIL.

This clonotype was recorded many times. The V gene is TRBV12-3 or TRBV12-4, the J gene TRBJ2-1; 11 bases match TRBD2. With 3 bases clipped from V and 6 bases from J, the junction kept 4 bases outside the gene matches. The CDR3 totals 15 residues. The CDR3 bases are TGTGCCAGCAGTTTGACTAGCGGGAAGGTCAATGAGCAGTTCTTC. Amino acid sequence: CASSLTSGKVNEQFF.

The chain combines TRBV20-1 with TRBJ2-5, with D unresolved. This CDR3 is 11 amino acids long. V shed 0 bases and J shed 5 bases, with 4 bases lying between them. From germline, CDR1 is DFQATT and CDR2 SNEGSKA (reference sequence). For the CDR3, the DNA is TGCAGTGCTAGAGATCAGGAGACCCAGTACTTC. It codes for CSARDQETQYF.

The J gene is TRBJ2-1, the V gene TRBV2; 10 bases are shared with TRBD2. Looked up from germline, CDR1 is SNHLY and CDR2 is FYNNEI. The CDR3 sequence is 14 residues long. The V gene end was trimmed by 6 bases and the J gene end by 10 bases; junction bases not matched to a gene: 9. The CDR3 region is CASRNGLAGVEQFF. The CDR3 DNA reads as TGTGCCAGCAGGAATGGGCTAGCGGGAGTCGAGCAGTTCTTC.

Comments on this clonotype: A junction end diverges from the germline sequence, so it may reflect a read error. CDR3: CSVEGKESSYNEQFF. CDR3 DNA sequence: TGCAGTGTTGAGGGAAAGGAGAGCTCCTACAATGAGCAGTTCTTC. The J gene is TRBJ2-1, the V gene TRBV29-1; D is possibly TRBD2 (5 bases). Germline V CDR1 and CDR2: SQVTM, ANQGSEA. The CDR3 totals 15 residues.

In this sample, this clonotype turned up many times. This chain joins TRBV7-9 and TRBJ2-7; no definite D call. Trimming pared 5 bases from V and 3 bases from J, leaving 11 bases between. CDR1 is SEHNR and CDR2 is FQNEAQ in the germline V gene (reference sequence). The CDR3 runs to 13 residues. This chain's CDR3 is CASSPLGSYEQYF. In nucleotides, the CDR3 is TGTGCCAGCAGCCCCTTGGGCAGCTACGAGCAGTACTTC.

This clonotype was seen repeatedly, ten times or more. The genes are TRBV19 and TRBJ2-7; D remains unclear. V shed 8 bases and J shed 5 bases, with 10 bases lying between them. Germline V lookup: CDR1 LNHDA, CDR2 SQIVND (reference sequence). This CDR3 is built from 11 residues. The CDR3 loop is CASSLRNEQYF. In nucleotides, the CDR3 is TGTGCCAGTTCCCTTCGAAACGAGCAGTACTTC.

By share, this clonotype counts as medium-sized. In DNA form, the CDR3 reads TGTGCCAGCAGTGAGAGGGCTAACAATGAGCAGTTCTTC. This gives the protein CASSERANNEQFF. V is TRBV6-1 and J is TRBJ2-1; perhaps TRBD2 as D (5 bases). This CDR3 comprises 13 residues. Trimming took 3 bases from V and 5 from J, leaving 8 bases between them. In germline, CDR1 is MNHNS, CDR2 SASEGT.

The V gene is TRBV5-1, the J gene TRBJ2-2; tentatively, D is TRBD2 (6 bases). From germline, CDR1 is SGHRS and CDR2 YFSETQ. The CDR3 totals 15 residues. Trimming pared 4 bases from V and 2 bases from J, leaving 12 bases between. In DNA form, the CDR3 reads TGCGCCAGCAGCCCAGGACTAAGTAACACCGGGGAGCTGTTTTTT. This encodes CASSPGLSNTGELFF.

This clonotype was observed at least ten times. The rearrangement links TRBV24-1 to TRBJ2-5, with no clear D. Germline-derived CDR1 and CDR2 are KGHDR and SFDVKD. CDR3 length: 16 amino acids. V was cut by 7 bases and J by 1 base, with 18 bases left in between. DNA for the CDR3: TGTGCCACCAGCCCTTCCCTCCGGCGGTCCCAAGAGACCCAGTACTTC. Encoded protein: CATSPSLRRSQETQYF.

At least ten counts were recorded for this clonotype. The CDR3 reads CASSLGQGAFDEQYF. The CDR3 DNA reads as TGCGCCAGCAGCTTAGGCCAGGGGGCTTTCGACGAGCAGTACTTC. V is TRBV5-1 and J is TRBJ2-7, with 8 bases fitting TRBD1. Germline CDR1 SGHRS, CDR2 YFSETQ. Trimming took 2 bases from V and 5 from J; bases not matched to a gene: 9. The CDR3 is 15 residues long.

Relative to its sample, this clonotype is medium-sized. The chain is built from TRBV28 and TRBJ2-1, with TRBD2 matching over 7 bases. CDR3 length equals 15 residues. Germline lookup yields CDR1 MDHEN and CDR2 SYDVKM. V lost 3 bases, J lost 1 base, and 3 bases stayed unmatched. CDR3 coding DNA: TGTGCCAGCAGTTTCGCGGGAGTATCCTACAATGAGCAGTTCTTC. Translation gives CASSFAGVSYNEQFF.